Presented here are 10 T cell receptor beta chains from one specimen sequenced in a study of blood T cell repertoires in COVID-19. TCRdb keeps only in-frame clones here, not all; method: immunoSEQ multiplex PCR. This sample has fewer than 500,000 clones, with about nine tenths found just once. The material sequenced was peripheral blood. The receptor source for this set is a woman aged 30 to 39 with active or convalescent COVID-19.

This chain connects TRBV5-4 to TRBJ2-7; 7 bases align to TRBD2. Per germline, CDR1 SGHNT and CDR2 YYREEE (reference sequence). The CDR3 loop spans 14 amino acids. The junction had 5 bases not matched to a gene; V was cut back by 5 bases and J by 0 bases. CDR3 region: CASRAGLSSYEQYF. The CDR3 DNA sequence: TGTGCCAGCAGAGCGGGACTCTCCTCCTACGAGCAGTACTTC.

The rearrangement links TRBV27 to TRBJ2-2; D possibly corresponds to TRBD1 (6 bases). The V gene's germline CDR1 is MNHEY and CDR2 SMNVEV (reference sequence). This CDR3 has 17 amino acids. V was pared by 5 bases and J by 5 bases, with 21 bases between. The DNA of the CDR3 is TGTGCCAGCAGTAGAATAGGGCTCAGGGGTTTGACCGGGGAGCTGTTTTTT. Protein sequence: CASSRIGLRGLTGELFF.

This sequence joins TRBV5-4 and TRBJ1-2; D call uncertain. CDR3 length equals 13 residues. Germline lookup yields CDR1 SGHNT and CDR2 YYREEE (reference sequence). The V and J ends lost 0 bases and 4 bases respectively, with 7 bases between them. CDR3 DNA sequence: TGTGCCAGCAGCTTGGTGGCGGGCTATGGCTACACCTTC. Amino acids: CASSLVAGYGYTF.

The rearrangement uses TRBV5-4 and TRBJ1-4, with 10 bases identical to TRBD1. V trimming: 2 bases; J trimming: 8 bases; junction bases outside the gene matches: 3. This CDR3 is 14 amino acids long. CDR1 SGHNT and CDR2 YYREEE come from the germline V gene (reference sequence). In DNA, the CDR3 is TGTGCCAGCAGCTTTGACAGGGGGCGAGAAAAACTGTTTTTT. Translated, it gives CASSFDRGREKLFF.

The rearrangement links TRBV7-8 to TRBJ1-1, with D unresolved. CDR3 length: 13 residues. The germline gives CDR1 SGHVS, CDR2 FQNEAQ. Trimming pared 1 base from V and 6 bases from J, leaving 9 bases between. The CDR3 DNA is TGTGCCAGCAGCTTAGGACAAGCTGCTGAAGCTTTCTTT. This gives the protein CASSLGQAAEAFF.

The CDR3 DNA reads TGTGCCAGCAGCGTTAACCAGGGGGGAGTTGGCTACACCTTC. This sequence encodes CASSVNQGGVGYTF. The gene calls are TRBV6-2 or TRBV6-3 and TRBJ1-2; 7 bases agree with TRBD1. The junction had 11 bases not matched to a gene; V was cut back by 6 bases and J by 7 bases. This CDR3 has 14 residues. Germline loops: CDR1 MNHEY, CDR2 SVGEGT.

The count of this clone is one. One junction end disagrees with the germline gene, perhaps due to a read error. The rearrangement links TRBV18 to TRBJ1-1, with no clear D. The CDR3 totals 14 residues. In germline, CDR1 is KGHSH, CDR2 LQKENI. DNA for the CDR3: TGTGCCAGCACACCGACACCCATGAACACTGAAGCTTTCTTT. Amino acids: CASTPTPMNTEAFF. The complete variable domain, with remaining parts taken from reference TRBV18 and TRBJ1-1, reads NAGVMQNPRHLVRRRGQEARLRCSPMKGHSHVYWYRQLPEEGLKFMVYLQKENIIDESGMPKERFSAEFPKEGPSILRIQQVVRGDSAAYFCASTPTPMNTEAFFGQGTRLTVV.

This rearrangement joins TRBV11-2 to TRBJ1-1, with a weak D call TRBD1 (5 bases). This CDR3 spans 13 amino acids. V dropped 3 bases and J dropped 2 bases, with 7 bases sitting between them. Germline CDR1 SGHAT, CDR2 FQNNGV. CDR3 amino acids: CASSFGGNTEAFF. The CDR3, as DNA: TGTGCCAGCAGCTTCGGGGGAAACACTGAAGCTTTCTTT.

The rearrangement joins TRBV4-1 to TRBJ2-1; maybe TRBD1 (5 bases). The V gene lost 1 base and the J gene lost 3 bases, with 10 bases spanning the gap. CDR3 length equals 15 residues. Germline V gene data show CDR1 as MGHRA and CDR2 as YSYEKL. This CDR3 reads CASSQVRGSYNEQFF. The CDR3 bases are TGCGCCAGCAGCCAAGTAAGGGGCAGCTACAATGAGCAGTTCTTC.

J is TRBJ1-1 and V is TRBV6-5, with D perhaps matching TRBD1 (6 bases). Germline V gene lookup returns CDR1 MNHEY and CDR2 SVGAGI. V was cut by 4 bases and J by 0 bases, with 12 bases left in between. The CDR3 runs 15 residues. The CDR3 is CASSFATGMNTEAFF. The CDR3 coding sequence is TGTGCCAGCAGTTTCGCGACAGGAATGAACACTGAAGCTTTCTTT.